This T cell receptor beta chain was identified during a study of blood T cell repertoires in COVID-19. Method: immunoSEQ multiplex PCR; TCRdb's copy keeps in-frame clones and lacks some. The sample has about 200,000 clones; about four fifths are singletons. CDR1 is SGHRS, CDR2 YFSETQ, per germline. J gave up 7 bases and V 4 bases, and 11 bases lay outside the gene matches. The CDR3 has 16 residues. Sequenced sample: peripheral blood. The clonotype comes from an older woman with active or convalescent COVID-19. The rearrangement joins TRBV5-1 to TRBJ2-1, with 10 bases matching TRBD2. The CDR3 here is CASSPRAGGPLNEQFF. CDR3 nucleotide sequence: TGCGCCAGCAGCCCTAGAGCGGGAGGGCCGCTAAATGAGCAGTTCTTC.